Listed below are T cell receptor beta chains from one sample, sequenced in a study of CD8+ T cells in alopecia areata. Method: immunoSEQ multiplex PCR; TCRdb's copy keeps in-frame clones and lacks some. Of over 150,000 clones detected, about 62% appear once; the ten largest clones hold 5.5% to 6%. Here the sequenced sample was CD4+ T cells sorted from blood, taken at week 24, from a patient treated with tofacitinib. The receptor set was obtained from a human donor with alopecia areata. CDR3s include the opening cysteine and the closing phenylalanine or tryptophan. The order of the fields is V gene, D gene, J gene, clone size, CDR3 protein, CDR3 DNA. A D gene is named only where the DNA matches it firmly. A row's size may be missing; if present it is once, few, many or a size class.

v_call: TRBV27
d_call: -
j_call: TRBJ1-5
clone_size: -
cdr3_aa: CASRFGPNQPQHF
cdr3_nt: TGTGCCAGCAGATTTGGACCAAATCAGCCCCAGCATTTT

v_call: TRBV11-1
d_call: -
j_call: TRBJ2-7
clone_size: few
cdr3_aa: CASSLVRLREQYF
cdr3_nt: TGTGCCAGCAGCTTAGTGAGATTGCGCGAGCAGTACTTC

v_call: TRBV18
d_call: -
j_call: TRBJ2-5
clone_size: -
cdr3_aa: CASSPSGGETQYF
cdr3_nt: TGTGCCAGCTCACCATCCGGGGGAGAGACCCAGTACTTC

v_call: TRBV29-1
d_call: -
j_call: TRBJ1-1
clone_size: -
cdr3_aa: CSERKRNTEAFF
cdr3_nt: TGCAGCGAGCGAAAGAGGAACACTGAAGCTTTCTTT

v_call: TRBV5-1
d_call: -
j_call: TRBJ2-3
clone_size: -
cdr3_aa: CASSLAGADTQYF
cdr3_nt: TGCGCCAGCAGCTTGGCAGGGGCAGATACGCAGTATTTT

v_call: TRBV11-1
d_call: -
j_call: TRBJ2-5
clone_size: -
cdr3_aa: CASSFGLQQETQYF
cdr3_nt: TGTGCCAGCAGCTTTGGACTCCAACAAGAGACCCAGTACTTC

v_call: TRBV30
d_call: -
j_call: TRBJ2-7
clone_size: -
cdr3_aa: CAWSVHRYEQYF
cdr3_nt: TGTGCCTGGAGTGTACACCGATACGAGCAGTACTTC

v_call: TRBV4-1
d_call: -
j_call: TRBJ2-7
clone_size: -
cdr3_aa: CASSQEGPPQGRSYEQYF
cdr3_nt: TGCGCCAGCAGCCAAGAAGGCCCCCCCCAGGGGAGGTCCTACGAGCAGTACTTC

v_call: TRBV6-5
d_call: -
j_call: TRBJ1-1
clone_size: -
cdr3_aa: CASSYSWGLSTEAFF
cdr3_nt: TGTGCCAGCAGTTACTCCTGGGGGCTGAGCACTGAAGCTTTCTTT

v_call: TRBV16
d_call: -
j_call: TRBJ1-2
clone_size: -
cdr3_aa: CASSPSRQANYGYTF
cdr3_nt: TGTGCCAGCAGCCCCTCCCGACAAGCAAACTATGGCTACACCTTC

v_call: TRBV5-1
d_call: TRBD2
j_call: TRBJ2-7
clone_size: once
cdr3_aa: CASSLELGLEAYEQYF
cdr3_nt: TGCGCCAGCAGCCTAGAACTGGGACTAGAAGCCTACGAGCAGTACTTC

v_call: TRBV7-2
d_call: TRBD2
j_call: TRBJ2-7
clone_size: -
cdr3_aa: CASSLGTSGTYEQYF
cdr3_nt: TGTGCCAGCAGCTTAGGGACTAGCGGAACCTACGAGCAGTACTTC

v_call: TRBV7-9
d_call: -
j_call: TRBJ2-3
clone_size: -
cdr3_aa: CASTPERTQYF
cdr3_nt: TGTGCCAGCACCCCCGAAAGGACGCAGTATTTT

v_call: TRBV30
d_call: TRBD1
j_call: TRBJ2-7
clone_size: -
cdr3_aa: CASTRRDRGPYEQYF
cdr3_nt: TGTGCCAGCACCCGTCGGGACAGGGGTCCCTACGAGCAGTACTTC

v_call: TRBV28
d_call: -
j_call: TRBJ2-5
clone_size: -
cdr3_aa: CASSPGQGLANTARETQYF
cdr3_nt: TGTGCCAGCAGTCCAGGTCAGGGGCTAGCGAATACAGCGAGAGAGACCCAGTACTTC

v_call: TRBV5-1
d_call: -
j_call: TRBJ2-1
clone_size: -
cdr3_aa: CASSMELYNEQFF
cdr3_nt: TGCGCCAGCAGCATGGAACTATACAATGAGCAGTTCTTC

v_call: TRBV4-2
d_call: -
j_call: TRBJ2-6
clone_size: few
cdr3_aa: CASSRNQGTGANVLTF
cdr3_nt: TGTGCCAGCAGCCGGAACCAGGGGACTGGGGCCAACGTCCTGACTTTC

v_call: TRBV2
d_call: -
j_call: TRBJ1-4
clone_size: few
cdr3_aa: CASSGPGRDEKLFF
cdr3_nt: TGTGCCAGCAGTGGTCCAGGCCGGGACGAAAAACTGTTTTTT

v_call: TRBV5-4
d_call: -
j_call: TRBJ2-6
clone_size: -
cdr3_aa: CASSLRGGANVLTF
cdr3_nt: TGTGCCAGCAGCTTGCGGGGCGGGGCCAACGTCCTGACTTTC

v_call: TRBV10-3
d_call: TRBD1
j_call: TRBJ2-2
clone_size: few
cdr3_aa: CAIEGQGSTGELFF
cdr3_nt: TGTGCCATCGAGGGACAGGGGAGCACCGGGGAGCTGTTTTTT

v_call: TRBV7-2
d_call: -
j_call: TRBJ2-1
clone_size: -
cdr3_aa: CASSLAFGFNEQFF
cdr3_nt: TGTGCCAGCAGCTTAGCGTTCGGCTTCAATGAGCAGTTCTTC

v_call: TRBV7-9
d_call: -
j_call: TRBJ2-2
clone_size: -
cdr3_aa: CASSLDSLTGELFF
cdr3_nt: TGTGCCAGCAGCCTAGACAGCCTCACCGGGGAGCTGTTTTTT

v_call: TRBV23-1
d_call: -
j_call: TRBJ1-1
clone_size: few
cdr3_aa: CASRRGRGNTEAFF
cdr3_nt: TGCGCCAGCAGACGGGGAAGAGGGAACACTGAAGCTTTCTTT

v_call: TRBV18
d_call: TRBD1
j_call: TRBJ1-1
clone_size: -
cdr3_aa: CASSRAPGQGNTEAFF
cdr3_nt: TGTGCCAGCTCACGGGCCCCGGGACAGGGTAACACTGAAGCTTTCTTT

v_call: TRBV4-3
d_call: -
j_call: TRBJ2-7
clone_size: -
cdr3_aa: CASSQGRGDEQYF
cdr3_nt: TGCGCCAGCAGCCAGGGCAGGGGGGACGAGCAGTACTTC

v_call: TRBV30
d_call: -
j_call: TRBJ1-5
clone_size: -
cdr3_aa: CAWSVQGKPQHF
cdr3_nt: TGTGCCTGGAGTGTACAGGGAAAGCCCCAGCATTTT

v_call: TRBV10-3
d_call: -
j_call: TRBJ2-7
clone_size: few
cdr3_aa: CAISEYEGGHEQYF
cdr3_nt: TGTGCCATCAGTGAGTACGAGGGGGGCCACGAGCAGTACTTC

v_call: TRBV27
d_call: TRBD1
j_call: TRBJ1-1
clone_size: -
cdr3_aa: CASREPGQRTEAFF
cdr3_nt: TGTGCCAGCAGGGAACCGGGACAGAGGACTGAAGCTTTCTTT

v_call: TRBV29-1
d_call: -
j_call: TRBJ1-5
clone_size: few
cdr3_aa: CSVGDSNQPQHF
cdr3_nt: TGCAGCGTGGGGGATAGCAATCAGCCCCAGCATTTT

v_call: TRBV5-1
d_call: TRBD1
j_call: TRBJ1-2
clone_size: -
cdr3_aa: CASSLGTGFVYGYTF
cdr3_nt: TGCGCCAGCAGCTTGGGGACAGGGTTCGTGTATGGCTACACCTTC

v_call: TRBV5-6
d_call: -
j_call: TRBJ1-4
clone_size: few
cdr3_aa: CASSVRGVEKLFF
cdr3_nt: TGTGCCAGCAGTGTCCGAGGGGTTGAAAAACTGTTTTTT

v_call: TRBV27
d_call: TRBD2
j_call: TRBJ2-5
clone_size: -
cdr3_aa: CASSLSWERGETQYF
cdr3_nt: TGTGCCAGCAGTTTATCGTGGGAGCGGGGAGAGACCCAGTACTTC

v_call: TRBV29-1
d_call: TRBD1
j_call: TRBJ2-1
clone_size: -
cdr3_aa: CSVRQATGLNEQFF
cdr3_nt: TGCAGCGTTCGACAGGCGACAGGGTTGAATGAGCAGTTCTTC

v_call: TRBV6-5
d_call: -
j_call: TRBJ1-5
clone_size: -
cdr3_aa: CASSYSGLQPQHF
cdr3_nt: TGTGCCAGCAGTTACTCAGGCCTTCAGCCCCAGCATTTT

v_call: TRBV5-1
d_call: -
j_call: TRBJ2-5
clone_size: -
cdr3_aa: CASSRVDSQETQYF
cdr3_nt: TGCGCCAGCAGCCGGGTCGACTCTCAAGAGACCCAGTACTTC

v_call: TRBV11-2
d_call: TRBD1
j_call: TRBJ2-7
clone_size: -
cdr3_aa: CASSLDGTAYEQYF
cdr3_nt: TGTGCCAGCAGCTTAGATGGGACAGCCTACGAGCAGTACTTC

v_call: TRBV5-1
d_call: -
j_call: TRBJ2-4
clone_size: few
cdr3_aa: CASSGTPRSSSIQYF
cdr3_nt: TGCGCCAGCAGTGGCACCCCGAGGAGTTCGAGCATTCAGTACTTC

v_call: TRBV5-6
d_call: -
j_call: TRBJ2-7
clone_size: -
cdr3_aa: CASSLGGPGQFPYEQYF
cdr3_nt: TGTGCCAGCAGCTTAGGGGGGCCGGGACAGTTTCCCTACGAGCAGTACTTC

v_call: TRBV6-5
d_call: -
j_call: TRBJ1-6
clone_size: -
cdr3_aa: CASRMGLNSPLHF
cdr3_nt: TGTGCCAGCAGGATGGGTCTTAATTCACCCCTCCACTTT

v_call: TRBV5-4
d_call: -
j_call: TRBJ2-2
clone_size: once
cdr3_aa: CASSLTGSTGELFF
cdr3_nt: TGTGCCAGCAGCTTGACAGGGTCCACCGGGGAGCTGTTTTTT

v_call: TRBV5-6
d_call: -
j_call: TRBJ1-1
clone_size: -
cdr3_aa: CASSLAPGGGLAEAFF
cdr3_nt: TGTGCCAGCAGCTTGGCGCCTGGGGGAGGGTTGGCTGAAGCTTTCTTT

v_call: TRBV7-9
d_call: -
j_call: TRBJ2-5
clone_size: -
cdr3_aa: CASSDRQRGETQYF
cdr3_nt: TGTGCCAGCAGCGACAGGCAGAGAGGAGAGACCCAGTACTTC

v_call: TRBV4-1
d_call: -
j_call: TRBJ2-5
clone_size: once
cdr3_aa: CASSQTSGPFQETQYF
cdr3_nt: TGCGCCAGCAGCCAAACGTCAGGGCCCTTCCAAGAGACCCAGTACTTC